Presented here are 19 T cell receptor beta chains from one specimen sequenced in a study of Graves' ophthalmopathy and Graves' hyperthyroidism (dated by TCRdb to 2016 to 2019). The run used an Illumina HiSeq 2000. TCR beta CDR3 regions were amplified from RNA transcripts for repertoire sequencing. The first round of RT-PCR was done with HTBI primers and the Qiagen OneStep RT-PCR kit, and was followed by a second round of multiplex PCR, then size selection and purification. TCRdb's own reprocessing of the public reads used fastp at Q25 and MiXCR and kept productive beta chains. Rows are unified per CDR3 protein, each entry keeping the most common DNA and genes. The sample table holds approximately 460,000 distinct CDR3 sequences, of which under 15% were seen once. The top ten clones comprise over 7.5% of the sample. The sequenced sample was blood. Receptors were obtained from a woman younger than 45 with Graves' ophthalmopathy. Donor details come from another sample of the same person, matched by shared clones.

This clonotype was picked up many times. The CDR3 is CASSLDSGPGEQYF. CDR3 nucleotides: TGCGCCAGCAGCTTGGATTCAGGGCCTGGAGAGCAGTACTTC. The chain couples TRBV5-1 to TRBJ2-7; TRBD1 is a possible D gene (5 bases). The CDR3 has 14 amino acids. Germline assignment: CDR1 SGHRS and CDR2 YFSETQ. Trimming shortened V by 0 bases and J by 7 bases, and 14 bases separated the two germline ends. Full variable domain (remainder filled in from reference TRBV5-1 and TRBJ2-7): KAGVTQTPRYLIKTRGQQVTLSCSPISGHRSVSWYQQTPGQGLQFLFEYFSETQRNKGNFPGRFSGRQFSNSRSEMNVSTLELGDSALYLCASSLDSGPGEQYFGPGTRLTVT.

A note on this clonotype: This may come from a read error, since a much larger clone is one base off. No conserved phenylalanine or tryptophan is present at the end of the CDR3, so a read error is the likely explanation. The chain employs TRBV24-1 and TRBJ2-2; 7 nucleotides align to TRBD1. CDR1 KGHDR and CDR2 SFDVKD come from the germline V gene. V lost 8 bases to trimming and J lost 6 bases; unmatched junction nucleotides: 5. The CDR3 totals 13 residues. CDR3: CATKKGGSGELFL. The CDR3 coding sequence is TGTGCCACCAAGAAAGGGGGCTCCGGGGAGCTGTTTTTG.

This clonotype was recorded many times. The chain uses TRBV7-2 and TRBJ2-3, with D unresolved. CDR1 and CDR2 (germline): SGHTA, FQGNSA. There are 11 residues in the CDR3. V dropped 1 base and J dropped 6 bases, with 2 bases sitting between them. CDR3 amino acids: CASSLVDTQYF. The CDR3 region has the DNA TGTGCCAGCAGCTTAGTGGATACGCAGTATTTT.

In this sample, this clonotype turned up many times. This chain connects TRBV29-1 to TRBJ2-5, with 11 bases matching TRBD2. The V gene's germline CDR1 is SQVTM and CDR2 ANQGSEA. Losses at the gene ends were 1 base for V and 5 bases for J; bases not matched to a gene: 6. CDR3 length equals 15 residues. The CDR3 DNA reads TGCAGCGTTGAAGTCACTAGCGGGAGCGTGGAGACCCAGTACTTC. This translates into CSVEVTSGSVETQYF.

This clonotype has a handful of counts. The CDR3 nucleotides read TGCAGCGTTGAAGGGACAGGGGACTATGGCTACACCTTC. Protein product: CSVEGTGDYGYTF. The V call is TRBV29-1, the J call TRBJ1-2; 9 positions match TRBD1. CDR1 and CDR2 (germline): SQVTM, ANQGSEA. Trimming at V came to 1 base and at J to 3 bases, leaving 0 bases not matched to a gene. The CDR3 loop spans 13 amino acids.

V usage is TRBV10-2 and J usage is TRBJ2-7, with TRBD2 as a possible D gene (6 bases). This CDR3 is built from 14 residues. Germline V gives CDR1 WSHSY, CDR2 SAAADI. The CDR3 DNA follows: TGCGCTTCGGGCTTTACGGAGGGAACCTACGAGCAGTACTTC. Residues: CASGFTEGTYEQYF.

This clonotype showed up just a few times. The V and J genes are TRBV4-1 and TRBJ2-5; 10 nucleotides agree with TRBD1. Germline trimming cut 6 bases from V and 5 bases from J; bases unmatched to any gene: 12. The CDR3 runs to 16 residues. Germline V lookup: CDR1 MGHRA, CDR2 YSYEKL. The CDR3 sequence is CASSQPGTGASETQYF. DNA of the CDR3: TGCGCCAGCAGTCAGCCCGGGACAGGGGCTTCGGAGACCCAGTACTTC.

This clonotype has at least ten counts. The chain couples TRBV12-3 or TRBV12-4 to TRBJ1-3, with no clear D. The CDR3 runs to 15 residues. Trimming shortened V by 3 bases and J by 4 bases, and 13 bases separated the two germline ends. Written as DNA, the CDR3 is TGTGCCAGCAGTTTGCCGGACCAGAGAGGAAACACCATATATTTT. It codes for CASSLPDQRGNTIYF.

This clonotype has a count of ten or more. The J gene is TRBJ1-2, the V gene TRBV24-1; D gene uncertain. Germline values: CDR1 KGHDR, CDR2 SFDVKD. Trimming shortened V by 3 bases and J by 4 bases, and 5 bases separated the two germline ends. The CDR3 is made up of 12 amino acids. The CDR3 region is CATSDTSYGYTF. For the CDR3, the DNA is TGTGCCACCAGTGATACCAGCTATGGCTACACCTTC.

Many counts were recorded for this clonotype. The gene calls are TRBV19 and TRBJ2-2; D not certain. The CDR3 is made up of 14 amino acids. V was pared by 7 bases and J by 6 bases, with 15 bases between. Germline assignment: CDR1 LNHDA and CDR2 SQIVND (reference sequence). DNA of the CDR3: TGTGCCAGTACGTCCCCTAAATTTCCCGGGGAGCTGTTTTTT. Encoded protein: CASTSPKFPGELFF.

This clonotype was seen a handful of times. Germline and junction disagree at one end, which may indicate a read error. CDR3 DNA sequence: TGTGTCAGCAGCACAACTTCATCCTACGAGCAGTACTTC. Translation gives CVSSTTSSYEQYF. The chain carries TRBV7-6 and TRBJ2-7; D remains unclear. From germline, CDR1 is SGHVS and CDR2 FNYEAQ. The CDR3 has 13 residues.

At least ten counts were recorded for this clonotype. J is TRBJ2-7 and V is TRBV5-1; 15 bases align to TRBD2. V gave up 4 bases and J gave up 3 bases; unmatched junction bases: 8. Germline V gives CDR1 SGHRS, CDR2 YFSETQ. The CDR3 contains 17 residues. The CDR3 nucleotides are TGCGCCAGCAGCGCCGGGACTAGCGGGGGGCCATACTACGAGCAGTACTTC. Its translation is CASSAGTSGGPYYEQYF.

This clonotype was found many times. The chain recombines TRBV6-1 with TRBJ1-6; D not resolved. The CDR3 sequence is 13 residues long. Trimming pared 6 bases from V and 7 bases from J, leaving 10 bases between. The germline V gene has CDR1 MNHNS and CDR2 SASEGT. The CDR3 region is CASSRGANSPLHF. CDR3 sequence (DNA): TGTGCCAGCAGCCGGGGAGCCAATTCACCCCTCCACTTT.

Many counts were recorded for this clonotype. The CDR3 is CASSHSTSGRVYEQYF. CDR3 in DNA: TGTGCCAGTAGCCACTCCACTAGCGGGAGGGTCTACGAGCAGTACTTC. The rearrangement links TRBV19 to TRBJ2-7; 13 bases fit TRBD2. CDR3 length: 16 amino acids. Per the germline V gene, CDR1 is LNHDA and CDR2 is SQIVND (reference sequence). Trimming cost V 6 bases and J 3 bases; bases outside gene matches: 8.

In its sample, this clonotype was seen many times. The chain uses TRBV20-1 and TRBJ1-5; unclear D gene. V was pared by 5 bases and J by 2 bases, with 19 bases between. This CDR3 contains 16 residues. Germline V gene sequence: CDR1 DFQATT, CDR2 SNEGSKA (reference sequence). For the CDR3, the DNA is TGCAGTGCTTTAGCGGACCGCCGACGCCGCAATCAGCCCCAGCATTTT. This translates into CSALADRRRRNQPQHF.

This clonotype was observed a few times. The chain couples TRBV7-8 to TRBJ2-7; 7 bases line up with TRBD1. This CDR3 spans 16 amino acids. V shed 5 bases, J shed 0 bases, and the junction held 10 bases outside the gene matches. Germline CDR1 reads SGHVS; CDR2 reads FQNEAQ. The CDR3 here is CASSVEGQIYSYEQYF. CDR3 DNA sequence: TGTGCCAGCAGCGTAGAGGGACAGATATACTCCTACGAGCAGTACTTC.

This clonotype occurred many times. The chain employs TRBV7-2 and TRBJ2-7; 16 bases are shared with TRBD2. The V and J ends lost 5 bases and 7 bases, in that order; junction bases with no gene match: 5. Germline-derived CDR1 and CDR2 are SGHTA and FQGNSA. The CDR3 runs to 15 residues. The CDR3 spells CASSPRGLAGGEQYF. DNA of the CDR3: TGTGCCAGCAGCCCTAGGGGACTAGCGGGGGGGGAGCAGTACTTC.

This clonotype was recorded at least ten times. The chain uses TRBV11-2 and TRBJ2-7, with D uncertain. The V end lost 5 bases, the J end lost 0 bases, and 14 bases lay between the germline ends. The CDR3 extends over 15 amino acids. In germline, CDR1 is SGHAT, CDR2 FQNNGV. The CDR3 here is CASSPRGRTSYEQYF. Written as DNA, the CDR3 is TGTGCCAGCAGCCCTAGAGGCAGAACCTCCTACGAGCAGTACTTC.

The sample holds a few counts of this clonotype. This may be a read error: a much more frequent sequence differs by one nucleotide. J is TRBJ2-2 and V is TRBV5-1, with D perhaps matching TRBD2 (5 bases). This CDR3 is 13 amino acids long. Germline V gene lookup returns CDR1 SGHRS and CDR2 YFSETQ. The CDR3 loop is CASRPRETGELSF. CDR3 nucleotide sequence: TGCGCCAGCAGGCCTAGGGAAACCGGGGAGCTGTCTTTT.